This T cell receptor (beta chain) was documented in a study of PD-L1 blockade in urothelial cancer. As for the study in general: Men with urothelial cancer arising in the bladder made up most of the 29 patients. The researchers analyzed blood 3 weeks (second dose) and 6 weeks after treatment start.

Time point described: pretreatment peripheral blood. Each patient's cancer was a locally advanced or metastatic urothelial carcinoma. TCRdb's table, derived via immunoSEQ multiplex PCR, lists solely in-frame clones and lacks some. The sample shows roughly 120,000 clones, about four fifths of them seen only once. V dropped 5 bases and J dropped 9; count of bases not matched to a gene: 10. The germline CDR1 and CDR2 sequences are GTSNPN and SVGIG (reference sequence). The CDR3 spans 13 residues. The sequence was collected from a man in his forties or fifties with urothelial cancer. Material: PBMCs, obtained around atezolizumab (anti-PD-L1) treatment. V gene TRBV30 combines with J gene TRBJ2-4; TRBD1 aligns across 7 bases. This CDR3 reads CAWAKGARSIQYF. DNA for the CDR3: TGTGCCTGGGCGAAGGGGGCGCGGAGCATTCAGTACTTC.